These 26 T cell receptor beta chains were sequenced from one sample in a study of CD8 T cells in Susac syndrome. After extraction with the RNeasy kit, about 0.5 to 1 ug of the RNA was reverse transcribed using random hexamers. TCRdb called the immunoSEQ multiplex PCR reads again in MiXCR, with one record for every CDR3 protein. The sample records around 280,000 distinct CDR3 sequences, about 85% being singletons. The sequenced sample consisted of CD8+ T cells from PBMCs. All receptors come from a human donor with multiple sclerosis.

This clonotype is a singleton in its sample. The V gene is TRBV29-1, the J gene TRBJ2-7; 10 bases map to TRBD2. Germline-derived CDR1 and CDR2 are SQVTM and ANQGSEA. J lost 3 bases, V lost 4 bases, and 9 bases had no gene match. The CDR3 covers 15 residues. The CDR3 DNA sequence: TGCAGCGTTGTCCTAGCGGGAGAAACCTTCTACGAGCAGTACTTC. This gives the protein CSVVLAGETFYEQYF.

The CDR3 spells CASSPRGLQGNEKLFF. CDR3 nucleotide sequence: TGTGCCAGCAGCCCAAGGGGACTGCAAGGGAATGAAAAACTGTTTTTT. This chain uses TRBV27 with TRBJ1-4, with TRBD1 as a possible D gene (5 bases). Germline V CDR1 and CDR2: MNHEY, SMNVEV (reference sequence). The CDR3 sequence is 16 residues long. V lost 6 bases and J lost 5, with 19 bases in between.

The genes are TRBV20-1 and TRBJ1-1; D uncertain. The V end lost 2 bases, the J end lost 0 bases, and 13 bases lay between the germline ends. The CDR3 has 15 residues. Germline CDR1 and CDR2: DFQATT and SNEGSKA (reference sequence). CDR3 in DNA: TGCAGTGCTAGACCGGGCCTTTCAATGAACACTGAAGCTTTCTTT. Its translation is CSARPGLSMNTEAFF.

V gene TRBV28 combines with J gene TRBJ2-7, with D unresolved. Germline V gene lookup returns CDR1 MDHEN and CDR2 SYDVKM. The ends were cut back, 9 bases at V and 1 base at J, with 13 bases in the middle. The CDR3 contains 13 residues. Here the CDR3 reads CASGISLSYEQYF. CDR3 coding DNA: TGTGCCAGTGGGATTTCACTATCCTACGAGCAGTACTTC.

The rearrangement uses TRBV5-4 and TRBJ2-1, with 10 positions matching TRBD2. V was clipped by 4 bases and J by 4 bases; unmatched bases: 5. The germline gives CDR1 SGHNT, CDR2 YYREEE (reference sequence). This CDR3 has 15 amino acids. The CDR3 reads CASSPSGRFYNEQFF. CDR3 nucleotide sequence: TGTGCCAGCAGCCCTAGCGGGAGATTTTACAATGAGCAGTTCTTC.

This sequence joins TRBV28 and TRBJ2-1; no clear D gene. With 3 bases removed from V and 3 bases from J, the gap between germline ends came to 6 bases. The CDR3 is 13 amino acids. The germline gives CDR1 MDHEN, CDR2 SYDVKM. Written as DNA, the CDR3 is TGTGCCAGCAGTTTTATGGACTACAATGAGCAGTTCTTC. Its translation: CASSFMDYNEQFF.

The chain couples TRBV7-2 to TRBJ2-2; 9 nucleotides agree with TRBD2. V dropped 4 bases and J dropped 6; count of bases not matched to a gene: 9. The CDR3 has 16 residues. Germline V gene sequence: CDR1 SGHTA, CDR2 FQGNSA. CDR3 loop: CASSWGPGLASGELFF. The CDR3 region has the DNA TGTGCCAGCAGCTGGGGGCCGGGACTAGCCTCCGGGGAGCTGTTTTTT.

This clonotype has just a few counts. This chain uses TRBV6-5 with TRBJ2-5; 12 bases map to TRBD1. This CDR3 comprises 16 residues. The junction had 6 bases not matched to a gene; V was cut back by 2 bases and J by 5 bases. Germline V CDR1 and CDR2: MNHEY, SVGAGI. The CDR3 DNA is TGTGCCAGCAGTTACCGGGACAGGGGGCGCGGGGAGACCCAGTACTTC. Protein: CASSYRDRGRGETQYF.

This chain uses TRBV6-5 with TRBJ2-1, with D perhaps assigned TRBD1 or TRBD2 (5 bases each). Germline V CDR1 and CDR2: MNHEY, SVGAGI. CDR3 length: 14 amino acids. V was shortened by 2 bases and J by 6 bases, with 11 bases between the two germline ends. The CDR3 sequence: CASSYPSGTNEQFF. As DNA, the CDR3 is TGTGCCAGCAGTTACCCGTCCGGGACCAATGAGCAGTTCTTC.

The CDR3 loop reads CASEPYPLAGPFGNEQFF. The CDR3 region has the DNA TGCGCCAGCGAACCGTACCCCCTAGCGGGGCCTTTTGGCAATGAGCAGTTCTTC. The chain links TRBV5-1 to TRBJ2-1, with 9 positions matching TRBD2. The J segment lost 6 bases and the V segment lost 7 bases, leaving 20 bases of the junction unmatched. The length of the CDR3 is 18 residues. CDR1 and CDR2 from the germline V gene are SGHRS and YFSETQ.

V gene TRBV30 combines with J gene TRBJ2-3; D possibly matches TRBD1 or TRBD2 (7 bases each). Germline V CDR1 and CDR2: GTSNPN, SVGIG (reference sequence). Between the trimmed V and J ends, which lost 1 base and 4 bases, there was a span of 12 bases. This CDR3 contains 14 residues. The CDR3 bases are TGTGCCTGGAGTGGGGAGGGGGCCGCAGATACGCAGTATTTT. Amino acids: CAWSGEGAADTQYF.

This rearrangement joins TRBV24-1 to TRBJ2-1; weak D call: TRBD2 (6 bases). Per the germline V gene, CDR1 is KGHDR and CDR2 is SFDVKD. CDR3 length: 15 amino acids. V was shortened by 6 bases and J by 2 bases, with 13 bases between the two germline ends. Written as DNA, the CDR3 is TGTGCCACCAGTACTCGGGGGAAACCCTACAATGAGCAGTTCTTC. Encoded protein: CATSTRGKPYNEQFF.

The rearrangement uses TRBV20-1 and TRBJ1-2, with a possible D match to TRBD1 (6 bases). The germline V and J ends were trimmed by 3 bases and 4 bases, with 15 bases remaining between them. Germline-derived CDR1 and CDR2 are DFQATT and SNEGSKA (reference sequence). This CDR3 comprises 14 residues. The CDR3 region has the DNA TGCAGTGCTAGGGACTCAGGGGAGGGCTATGGCTACACCTTC. This codes for CSARDSGEGYGYTF.

V and J are TRBV28 and TRBJ1-1; the D is unclear. The CDR3 consists of 14 residues. The germline V and J ends were trimmed by 7 bases and 8 bases, with 20 bases remaining between them. Looked up from germline, CDR1 is MDHEN and CDR2 is SYDVKM. CDR3 nucleotides: TGTGCCAGCACCCTTGTAGGGCTGAAAGGGGAAGCTTTCTTT. Its protein product is CASTLVGLKGEAFF.

This chain joins TRBV3-1 and TRBJ2-7, with 7 bases fitting TRBD1. Germline loops: CDR1 LGHDT, CDR2 YNNKEL (reference sequence). J was trimmed by 5 bases and V by 3 bases; bases with no gene match: 7. This CDR3 spans 14 amino acids. The CDR3 protein is CASSQATGVHEQYF. CDR3 DNA: TGTGCCAGCAGCCAGGCAACAGGGGTCCACGAGCAGTACTTC.

The chain has TRBV4-1 and TRBJ2-1, with 10 bases lining up with TRBD2. The CDR3 contains 16 residues. Trimming took 4 bases from V and 6 from J; bases not matched to a gene: 9. Germline CDR1 and CDR2: MGHRA and YSYEKL. CDR3 loop: CASSPHVLAGFNEQFF. The CDR3 DNA sequence: TGCGCCAGCAGCCCACATGTACTAGCGGGATTCAATGAGCAGTTCTTC.

The rearrangement uses TRBV27 and TRBJ2-7; perhaps TRBD1 as D (6 bases). Deletions cut 5 bases from V and 0 bases from J, with 8 bases between. The CDR3 is 13 residues long. The V gene's germline CDR1 is MNHEY and CDR2 SMNVEV (reference sequence). CDR3 loop: CASSTGYSYEQYF. The DNA for the CDR3 is TGTGCCAGCAGTACAGGGTACTCCTACGAGCAGTACTTC.

This clonotype was seen once. The chain has TRBV6-5 and TRBJ2-5; TRBD1 matches 7 bases. The ends lost 3 bases at V and 5 bases at J; junction bases unmatched: 15. Germline V gene sequence: CDR1 MNHEY, CDR2 SVGAGI. There are 17 residues in the CDR3. The DNA of the CDR3 is TGTGCCAGCAGTTATCACCCCGACAGGGACCTCGGCGAGACCCAGTACTTC. Translation: CASSYHPDRDLGETQYF.

V gene TRBV13 combines with J gene TRBJ1-1, with TRBD1 as a possible D gene (5 bases). The CDR3 loop spans 15 amino acids. Trimming pared 4 bases from V and 1 base from J, leaving 13 bases between. Germline-derived CDR1 and CDR2 are PRHDT and FYEKMQ (reference sequence). This CDR3 reads CASSWAGTGNTEAFF. The CDR3 DNA reads as TGTGCCAGCAGCTGGGCCGGGACGGGGAACACTGAAGCTTTCTTT. The variable domain in full, completed from reference TRBV13 and TRBJ1-1, reads AAGVIQSPRHLIKEKRETATLKCYPIPRHDTVYWYQQGPGQDPQFLISFYEKMQSDKGSIPDRFSAQQFSDYHSELNMSSLELGDSALYFCASSWAGTGNTEAFFGQGTRLTVV.

The chain recombines TRBV2 with TRBJ1-1; D unresolved. CDR3 length equals 10 residues. Germline V lookup: CDR1 SNHLY, CDR2 FYNNEI. Trimming pared 7 bases from V and 3 bases from J, leaving 3 bases between. The CDR3, as DNA: TGTGCCAGCAAGGACACTGAAGCTTTCTTT. It codes for CASKDTEAFF.

The rearrangement links TRBV29-1 to TRBJ2-7; D gene unclear. Trimming cost V 1 base and J 0 bases, with 10 bases left between them. The CDR3 length is 14 residues. The germline V gene has CDR1 SQVTM and CDR2 ANQGSEA. The CDR3 spells CSVEVRGSSYEQYF. In nucleotides, the CDR3 is TGCAGCGTTGAAGTTCGAGGCTCCTCCTACGAGCAGTACTTC.

The chain joins TRBV4-1 to TRBJ2-7; tentative D call: TRBD2 (6 bases). Germline V gene lookup returns CDR1 MGHRA and CDR2 YSYEKL. Between the trimmed V and J ends, which lost 3 bases and 0 bases, there was a span of 12 bases. This CDR3 has 15 residues. This CDR3 reads CASSQAGLSSYEQYF. In DNA form, the CDR3 reads TGCGCCAGCAGCCAGGCGGGGCTTAGCTCCTACGAGCAGTACTTC.

J is TRBJ2-1 and V is TRBV9; 7 bases line up with TRBD2. CDR3 length equals 15 residues. V was clipped by 4 bases and J by 6 bases; unmatched bases: 10. Germline CDR1 is SGDLS and CDR2 is YYNGEE. CDR3 coding DNA: TGTGCCAGCAGCCCCTACCGGGAGGTTGGCAATGAGCAGTTCTTC. It is translated as CASSPYREVGNEQFF.

The J gene is TRBJ2-5, the V gene TRBV7-2; maybe TRBD2 (6 bases). Trimming removed 3 bases from V and 2 bases from J, with 13 bases in between. The CDR3 covers 15 residues. The germline V gene encodes CDR1 SGHTA and CDR2 FQGNSA. Here the CDR3 reads CASSFLAGTQETQYF. The CDR3 DNA is TGTGCCAGCAGCTTCCTTGCGGGAACTCAAGAGACCCAGTACTTC.

In its sample, this clonotype was seen once. This chain connects TRBV12-3 or TRBV12-4 to TRBJ2-2; 12 bases are a match to TRBD1. Trimming at V came to 6 bases and at J to 6 bases, leaving 5 bases not matched to a gene. The CDR3 contains 15 residues. The CDR3, as DNA: TGTGCCAGCAGCCCGGGACAGGGGGCATCCGGGGAGCTGTTTTTT. Its protein is CASSPGQGASGELFF.

This clonotype was seen only once. The chain employs TRBV4-1 and TRBJ2-5; no reliable D call. V dropped 1 base and J dropped 3 bases, with 9 bases sitting between them. The CDR3 covers 14 residues. The germline V gene has CDR1 MGHRA and CDR2 YSYEKL. The CDR3 is CASSQVTSEETQYF. The CDR3 DNA follows: TGCGCCAGCAGCCAAGTAACGTCTGAAGAGACCCAGTACTTC.